This TCR beta chain stems from a study of blood T cell repertoires in COVID-19. This clone was seen a few times. Methods used by the authors: Reference gene primer amplification gave estimated nucleated cell counts. Clones were read by immunoSEQ multiplex PCR, and TCRdb kept only the in-frame ones, dropping some. V and J calls and clone size are given by that table; D and trimming were obtained from the DNA. This sample has about 150,000 clones, with around 84% found just once. V lost 10 bases and J lost 3; bases outside the gene matches: 3. The CDR3 is made up of 13 amino acids. This clonotype originated in an elderly woman with COVID-19, enrolled during active disease. Sequences were obtained from peripheral blood. The rearrangement uses TRBV12-3 or TRBV12-4 and TRBJ2-2, with 9 bases fitting TRBD1. In DNA form, the CDR3 reads TGTGCCACCCGACAGGGGGACACCGGGGAGCTGTTTTTT. It specifies CATRQGDTGELFF.